This is a list of T cell receptor beta chains from one sample in a study of blood T cell repertoires in COVID-19. Libraries were prepared by immunoSEQ multiplex PCR; TCRdb keeps only in-frame clonotypes and omits some of them. The sample has 75,000 to 95,000 clones; 88% are singletons. Sequencing used peripheral blood. The receptors shown here come from a human donor in a cohort sampled during active COVID-19. CDR3s include the opening cysteine and the closing phenylalanine or tryptophan. A clone size is listed for some rows: how often the clone was seen (once, few, many), or a class if it is expanded.

abundance	v_gene	j_gene	CDR3aa
NA	TRBV2	TRBJ1-2	CASRQQSSGYTF
NA	TRBV6-5	TRBJ2-1	CASRSLGGGYTEQFF
NA	TRBV19	TRBJ2-1	CASSILTKVGGNDEQFF
NA	TRBV20-1	TRBJ1-4	CSASEPGTFRGKLFF
NA	TRBV6-6	TRBJ1-2	CASRPGRDYGYTF
NA	TRBV3-1/TRBV3-2	TRBJ2-2	CASEGLTGELFF
NA	TRBV7-7	TRBJ2-5	CASSTGTSGSQETQYF
NA	TRBV19	TRBJ1-1	CASSEGGHTEAFF
NA	TRBV5-4	TRBJ2-7	CASSLRGQGSYEQYF
NA	TRBV3-1/TRBV3-2	TRBJ1-4	CASRDRGQKEKLFF
NA	TRBV5-1	TRBJ2-3	CASSLDTGGTDTQYF
NA	TRBV5-8	TRBJ2-1	CASSVLDISSYNEQFF
NA	TRBV29-1	TRBJ1-1	CSVVPGFNTEAFF
NA	TRBV7-2	TRBJ1-1	CASSSKPRDIENTEAFF
once	TRBV5-1	TRBJ1-4	CASSLPGQGNEKLFF
NA	TRBV5-4	TRBJ2-1	CASSSADSYNEQFF
NA	TRBV6-2/TRBV6-3	TRBJ2-5	CASSPWGGESSETQYF
NA	TRBV7-9	TRBJ1-6	CASSLGGDRGSSYNSPLHF
NA	TRBV5-6	TRBJ1-2	CASSLGSRTLNYGYTF
NA	TRBV24-1	TRBJ2-7	CATLGARSEQYF
once	TRBV25-1	TRBJ2-6	CASSSFGANVLTF
NA	TRBV7-6	TRBJ1-2	CASSLHIESYGYTF
NA	TRBV7-9	TRBJ1-5	CASSLVGTQPQHF
NA	TRBV6-4	TRBJ2-3	CASSEGGATTDTQYF
NA	TRBV6-5	TRBJ2-2	CASITGTTGTGELFF
NA	TRBV12-3/TRBV12-4	TRBJ2-5	CASSLAGMQTQYF
NA	TRBV5-1	TRBJ2-7	CASSLGSEVLTYEQYF
NA	TRBV9	TRBJ2-1	CASSARTSGVGGEQFF
NA	TRBV4-3	TRBJ1-5	CASSQASGNNQPQHF
NA	TRBV6-6	TRBJ1-4	CASRNGQNNEKLFF
NA	TRBV5-1	TRBJ2-3	CASSLDAGAVDTQYF
NA	TRBV9	TRBJ2-7	CASSLTGQITEQYF
NA	TRBV3-1/TRBV3-2	TRBJ2-3	CASSQRPSGFGGTQYF
NA	TRBV25-1	TRBJ2-5	CASRPQGQETQYF
NA	TRBV10-2	TRBJ1-1	CASSQFEGTEAFF
once	TRBV19	TRBJ1-5	CASSGIRTGDQPQHF
NA	TRBV7-9	TRBJ2-3	CASSLALVGTDTQYF
NA	TRBV6-5	TRBJ1-6	CASTFRGLPLHF
NA	TRBV4-1	TRBJ2-4	CASSHPRGLLAKNIQYF
NA	TRBV28	TRBJ1-2	CASSFNHGRNYGYTF
NA	TRBV3-1/TRBV3-2	TRBJ2-3	CASGGAGGIDTQYF
NA	TRBV5-5	TRBJ1-4	CASSSLREGEKLFF
once	TRBV3-1/TRBV3-2	TRBJ2-2	CASSQNLAGGSGELFF
once	TRBV9	TRBJ2-1	CASSLRLAGGNNEQFF
NA	TRBV27	TRBJ1-1	CASSPGTGGSEAFF
NA	TRBV7-2	TRBJ1-1	CASSLQGMNTEAFF
few	TRBV6-6	TRBJ1-1	CASSLMTGNTEAFF
NA	TRBV10-3	TRBJ2-7	CAISDTGLAGGAYEQYF
NA	TRBV9	TRBJ2-1	CASSLLGISYNEQFF
once	TRBV7-2	TRBJ1-3	CASSLGQGNTIYF
NA	TRBV19	TRBJ2-5	CASSTGQQETQYF
NA	TRBV6-2/TRBV6-3	TRBJ1-3	CASSYFSSGNTIYF
NA	TRBV2	TRBJ2-4	CASSEALGGRAAKNIQYF
NA	TRBV7-6	TRBJ2-1	CASSLDRGGNEQFF
NA	TRBV3-1/TRBV3-2	TRBJ1-4	CASSHTGGANEKLFF
NA	TRBV7-2	TRBJ2-7	CASSFSGVYEQYF